This TCR beta chain is from a study of vaccination and CD4 T cells after COVID-19. Whole-study results and caveats: Median SARS-CoV-2-reactive clonotype numbers went up from about 20 to 38, but not significantly.

This clonotype has only a few counts. The antigen is not known. Documented treatment: approximately 9-day PBMC culture with coronavirus spike peptide pools or control peptides (ViraFEST assay). The Oncomine TCR Beta short-read assay generated sequence data from the DNA of cultured CD4+ T cells. TCRdb re-called the PCR reads with MiXCR, one entry per CDR3 protein. The sample has around 20,000 distinct CDR3 sequences; approximately 50% are singletons. Germline loops: CDR1 MNHNS, CDR2 SASEGT. V was clipped by 8 bases and J by 4 bases; unmatched bases: 4. CDR3 length: 12 amino acids. What was sequenced was cultured CD4+ T cells from blood. This rearrangement joins TRBV6-1 to TRBJ2-5; 7 bases map to TRBD1. This receptor was identified in a human donor with COVID-19. CDR3 sequence (DNA): TGTGCCAGCGGGACAGCCTTAGAGACCCAGTACTTC. Its protein is CASGTALETQYF.